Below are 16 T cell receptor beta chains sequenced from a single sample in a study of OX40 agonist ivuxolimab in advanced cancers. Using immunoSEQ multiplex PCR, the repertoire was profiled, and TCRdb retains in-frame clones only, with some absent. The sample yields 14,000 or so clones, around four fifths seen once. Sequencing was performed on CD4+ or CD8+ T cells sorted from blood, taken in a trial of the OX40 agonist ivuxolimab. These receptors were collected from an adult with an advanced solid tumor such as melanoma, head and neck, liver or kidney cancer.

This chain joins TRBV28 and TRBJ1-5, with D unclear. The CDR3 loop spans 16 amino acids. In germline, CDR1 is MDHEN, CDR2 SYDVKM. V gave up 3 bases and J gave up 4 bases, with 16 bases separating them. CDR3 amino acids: CASSFEGTYPNQPQHF. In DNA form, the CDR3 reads TGTGCCAGCAGTTTCGAAGGTACCTACCCTAATCAGCCCCAGCATTTT.

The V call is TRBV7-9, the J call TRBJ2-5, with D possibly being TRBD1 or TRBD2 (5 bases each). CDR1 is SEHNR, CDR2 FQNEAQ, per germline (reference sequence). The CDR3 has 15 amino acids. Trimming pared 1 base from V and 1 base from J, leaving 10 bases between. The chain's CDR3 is CASSLGWGRQETQYF. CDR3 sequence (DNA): TGTGCCAGCAGCTTAGGGTGGGGACGCCAAGAGACCCAGTACTTC.

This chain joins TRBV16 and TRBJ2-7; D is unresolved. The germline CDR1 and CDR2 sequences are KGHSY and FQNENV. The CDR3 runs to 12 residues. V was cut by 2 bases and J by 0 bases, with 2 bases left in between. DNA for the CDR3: TGTGCCAGCAGCCAAGGCTCCTACGAGCAGTACTTC. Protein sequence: CASSQGSYEQYF.

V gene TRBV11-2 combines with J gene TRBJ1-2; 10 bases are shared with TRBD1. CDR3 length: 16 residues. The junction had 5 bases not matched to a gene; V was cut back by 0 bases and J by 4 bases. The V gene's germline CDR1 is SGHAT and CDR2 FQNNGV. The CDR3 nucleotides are TGTGCCAGCAGCTTAGATTCGTGGGACAGGGGCTATGGCTACACCTTC. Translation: CASSLDSWDRGYGYTF.

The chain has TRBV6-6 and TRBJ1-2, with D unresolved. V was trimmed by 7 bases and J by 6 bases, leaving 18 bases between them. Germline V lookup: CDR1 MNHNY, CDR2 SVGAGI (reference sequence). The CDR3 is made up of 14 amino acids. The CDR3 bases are TGTGCCAGCACCGGCACCCTCCTCGGGGATGGCTACACCTTC. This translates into CASTGTLLGDGYTF.

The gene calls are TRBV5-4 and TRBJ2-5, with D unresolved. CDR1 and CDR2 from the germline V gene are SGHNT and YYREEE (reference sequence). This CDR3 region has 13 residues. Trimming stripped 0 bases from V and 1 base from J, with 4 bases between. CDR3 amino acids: CASSLAVQETQYF. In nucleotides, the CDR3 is TGTGCCAGCAGCTTGGCGGTCCAAGAGACCCAGTACTTC.

The chain's CDR3 is CASSPFGPQSYGYTF. The CDR3 DNA reads TGTGCCAGTAGTCCCTTCGGACCTCAAAGCTATGGCTACACCTTC. The chain uses TRBV19 and TRBJ1-2, with D unclear. Germline V gives CDR1 LNHDA, CDR2 SQIVND (reference sequence). This CDR3 has 15 amino acids. With 5 bases removed from V and 4 bases from J, the gap between germline ends came to 17 bases.

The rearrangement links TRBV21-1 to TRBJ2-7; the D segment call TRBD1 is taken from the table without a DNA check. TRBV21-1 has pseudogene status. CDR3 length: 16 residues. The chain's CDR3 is CASNKRGNTDSYEQYF. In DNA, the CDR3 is TGTGCCAGCAACAAAAGGGGGAATACTGACTCCTACGAGCAGTACTTC.

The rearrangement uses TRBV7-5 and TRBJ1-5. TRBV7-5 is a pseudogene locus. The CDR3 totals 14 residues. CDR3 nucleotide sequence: TGTGCCAGAAGCTTAGGGTGGGAAGATCAGCCCCAGCATTTT. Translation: CARSLGWEDQPQHF.

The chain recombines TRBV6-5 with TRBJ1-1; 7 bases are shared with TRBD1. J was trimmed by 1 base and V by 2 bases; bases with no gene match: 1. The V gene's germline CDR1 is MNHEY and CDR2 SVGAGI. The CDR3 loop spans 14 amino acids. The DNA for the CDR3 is TGTGCCAGCAGTTACGGACAGGCGAACACTGAAGCTTTCTTT. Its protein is CASSYGQANTEAFF.

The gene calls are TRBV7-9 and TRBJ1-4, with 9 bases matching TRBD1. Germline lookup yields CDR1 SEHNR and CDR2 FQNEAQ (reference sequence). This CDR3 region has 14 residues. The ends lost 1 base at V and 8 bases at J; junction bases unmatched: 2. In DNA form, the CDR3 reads TGTGCCAGCAGCTTAGGGACAGGGGTGGAAAAACTGTTTTTT. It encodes CASSLGTGVEKLFF.

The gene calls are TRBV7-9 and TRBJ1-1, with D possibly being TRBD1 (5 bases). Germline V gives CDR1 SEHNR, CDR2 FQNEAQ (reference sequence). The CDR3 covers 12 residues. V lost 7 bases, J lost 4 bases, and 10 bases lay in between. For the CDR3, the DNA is TGTGCCAGCAACCTGGGGGGCACTGAAGCTTTCTTT. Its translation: CASNLGGTEAFF.

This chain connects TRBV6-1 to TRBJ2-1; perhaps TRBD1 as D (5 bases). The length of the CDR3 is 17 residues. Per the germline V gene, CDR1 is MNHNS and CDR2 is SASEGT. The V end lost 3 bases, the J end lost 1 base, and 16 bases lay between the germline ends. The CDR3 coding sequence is TGTGCCAGCAGTGATGTTGTCGCAGGGATTTCCTACAATGAGCAGTTCTTC. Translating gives CASSDVVAGISYNEQFF.

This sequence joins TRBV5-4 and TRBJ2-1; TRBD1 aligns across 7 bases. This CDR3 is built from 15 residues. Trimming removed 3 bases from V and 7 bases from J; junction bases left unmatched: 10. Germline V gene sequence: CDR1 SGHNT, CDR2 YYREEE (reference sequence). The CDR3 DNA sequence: TGTGCCAGCAGCTGGGGGACAGCGGTTACAAATGAGCAGTTCTTC. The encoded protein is CASSWGTAVTNEQFF.

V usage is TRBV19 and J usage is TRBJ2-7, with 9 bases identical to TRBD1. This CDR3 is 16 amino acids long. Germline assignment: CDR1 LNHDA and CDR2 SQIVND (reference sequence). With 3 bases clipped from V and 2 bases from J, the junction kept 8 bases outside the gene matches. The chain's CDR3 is CASSIPGTGNTYEQYF. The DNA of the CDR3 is TGTGCCAGTAGTATCCCCGGGACAGGGAATACCTACGAGCAGTACTTC.

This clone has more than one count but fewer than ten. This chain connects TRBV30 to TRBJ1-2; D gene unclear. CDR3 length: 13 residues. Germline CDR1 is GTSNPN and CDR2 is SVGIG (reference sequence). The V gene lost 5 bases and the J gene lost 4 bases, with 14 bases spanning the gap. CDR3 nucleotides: TGTGCCTGGGATTGGTCGGGGAGCTATGGCTACACCTTC. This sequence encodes CAWDWSGSYGYTF.